The next 3 T cell receptor beta chains were all read from a single sample in a study of cytomegalovirus exposure and HLA in healthy donors. Researchers ran the PCR with 60 Vbeta and 13 Jbeta primers. Assay: immunoSEQ multiplex PCR; the TCRdb copy retains only in-frame clones and omits some. The profile shows 100,000 to 150,000 clones, 79% of them singletons. The specimen sequenced was PBMCs. The source of these receptors is a male donor in good health and CMV-seronegative.

This rearrangement joins TRBV7-8 to TRBJ2-7; TRBD1 matches 7 bases. Germline values: CDR1 SGHVS, CDR2 FQNEAQ. CDR3 length: 14 amino acids. The V gene end was trimmed by 3 bases and the J gene end by 0 bases; junction bases not matched to a gene: 2. The CDR3 sequence is CASSFRDSSYEQYF. CDR3 DNA: TGTGCCAGCAGCTTCCGGGACAGCTCCTACGAGCAGTACTTC.

The genes are TRBV29-1 and TRBJ1-1; D not certain. This CDR3 is built from 13 residues. CDR1 and CDR2 from the germline V gene are SQVTM and ANQGSEA. Trimming stripped 5 bases from V and 0 bases from J, with 10 bases between. CDR3 bases: TGCAGCGTTACGGGGAGGATGAACACTGAAGCTTTCTTT. This gives the protein CSVTGRMNTEAFF.

This chain joins TRBV6-1 and TRBJ1-4; no clear D gene. CDR3 size: 15 residues. Trimming cost V 5 bases and J 7 bases, with 17 bases left between them. Per the germline V gene, CDR1 is MNHNS and CDR2 is SASEGT. CDR3: CASSSLGRQSEKLFF. CDR3 coding DNA: TGTGCCAGCAGTTCGCTGGGGAGGCAGAGTGAAAAACTGTTTTTT.